The rows below give T cell receptor beta chains drawn from one sample of a study of CD8+ T cells in alopecia areata. The data were produced by immunoSEQ multiplex PCR, yet TCRdb's version contains in-frame clones alone and is incomplete. The top ten clones hold about a sixth of a sample with some 130,000 clones, 54% of them seen once. Specimen: CD8+ T cells sorted from blood, collected at week 4, from a patient treated with tofacitinib. These receptors were collected from a human donor with alopecia areata. Both conserved end residues are part of each CDR3. D genes are given only for firm matches. Part of the rows lack a size; the others show once, few, many or a class for expanded clones.

abundance: .
j_gene: TRBJ2-1
v_gene: TRBV25-1
d_gene: .
CDR3aa: CASSVGGRNEQFF
CDR3nt: TGTGCCAGCAGTGTGGGGGGGCGAAATGAGCAGTTCTTC

abundance: .
j_gene: TRBJ2-5
v_gene: TRBV9
d_gene: .
CDR3aa: CASSVGGTQETQYF
CDR3nt: TGTGCCAGCAGCGTAGGGGGGACCCAAGAGACCCAGTACTTC

abundance: .
j_gene: TRBJ1-1
v_gene: TRBV30
d_gene: .
CDR3aa: CAWSTGGGTEAFF
CDR3nt: TGTGCCTGGAGTACTGGGGGGGGCACTGAAGCTTTCTTT

abundance: few
j_gene: TRBJ2-7
v_gene: TRBV5-6
d_gene: .
CDR3aa: CASSLQTYEQYF
CDR3nt: TGTGCCAGCAGTCTCCAGACCTACGAGCAGTACTTC

abundance: few
j_gene: TRBJ1-4
v_gene: TRBV9
d_gene: .
CDR3aa: CASSVAKGEKLFF
CDR3nt: TGTGCCAGCAGCGTAGCTAAGGGGGAAAAACTGTTTTTT

abundance: .
j_gene: TRBJ1-5
v_gene: TRBV21-1
d_gene: .
CDR3aa: CASSKHDRGIDQPQHF
CDR3nt: TGTGCCAGCAGCAAACATGACAGGGGGATAGATCAGCCCCAGCATTTT

abundance: .
j_gene: TRBJ1-2
v_gene: TRBV7-2
d_gene: .
CDR3aa: CASSTTARGYTF
CDR3nt: TGTGCCAGCAGCACGACAGCTAGAGGCTACACCTTC

abundance: .
j_gene: TRBJ2-2
v_gene: TRBV27
d_gene: TRBD1
CDR3aa: CACGDRANTGELFF
CDR3nt: TGTGCCTGTGGAGACAGGGCGAACACCGGGGAGCTGTTTTTT

abundance: .
j_gene: TRBJ1-2
v_gene: TRBV7-9
d_gene: .
CDR3aa: CASSSGQNYGYTF
CDR3nt: TGTGCCAGCAGCTCTGGACAGAACTATGGCTACACCTTC

abundance: .
j_gene: TRBJ1-1
v_gene: TRBV30
d_gene: .
CDR3aa: CAWSLAMTEAFF
CDR3nt: TGTGCCTGGAGTCTGGCTATGACTGAAGCTTTCTTT

abundance: .
j_gene: TRBJ2-1
v_gene: TRBV19
d_gene: .
CDR3aa: CASSELADTNNEQFF
CDR3nt: TGTGCCAGTAGTGAACTTGCCGACACAAACAATGAGCAGTTCTTC

abundance: .
j_gene: TRBJ1-5
v_gene: TRBV27
d_gene: TRBD1
CDR3aa: CASRLLQGGQPQHF
CDR3nt: TGTGCCAGCAGGTTACTACAGGGGGGTCAGCCCCAGCATTTT

abundance: .
j_gene: TRBJ1-5
v_gene: TRBV6-5
d_gene: .
CDR3aa: CASSYGRGQPQHF
CDR3nt: TGTGCCAGCAGTTACGGTCGGGGTCAGCCCCAGCATTTT

abundance: .
j_gene: TRBJ1-6
v_gene: TRBV7-3
d_gene: TRBD1
CDR3aa: CASSSMWTGSGSPLHF
CDR3nt: TGTGCCAGCAGCTCTATGTGGACAGGGTCCGGGTCACCCCTCCACTTT

abundance: few
j_gene: TRBJ2-7
v_gene: TRBV30
d_gene: .
CDR3aa: CAVNGGAIYEQYF
CDR3nt: TGTGCCGTTAATGGGGGGGCAATCTACGAGCAGTACTTC

abundance: .
j_gene: TRBJ2-7
v_gene: TRBV5-1
d_gene: .
CDR3aa: CASSLDWGPYEQYF
CDR3nt: TGCGCCAGCAGCTTGGATTGGGGCCCCTACGAGCAGTACTTC

abundance: few
j_gene: TRBJ2-7
v_gene: TRBV10-3
d_gene: .
CDR3aa: CAISEDGTDYEQYF
CDR3nt: TGTGCCATCAGTGAGGACGGAACTGACTACGAGCAGTACTTC

abundance: many
j_gene: TRBJ2-1
v_gene: TRBV7-6
d_gene: .
CDR3aa: CASSLLGGAPNEQFF
CDR3nt: TGTGCCAGCAGCTTACTGGGGGGGGCCCCCAATGAGCAGTTCTTC

abundance: few
j_gene: TRBJ1-6
v_gene: TRBV5-4
d_gene: TRBD1
CDR3aa: CASSPAGQEGYNSPLHF
CDR3nt: TGTGCCAGCAGCCCGGCTGGACAGGAAGGATATAATTCACCCCTCCACTTT

abundance: once
j_gene: TRBJ2-1
v_gene: TRBV2
d_gene: .
CDR3aa: CASSGSIYNEQFF
CDR3nt: TGTGCCAGCAGTGGCTCTATCTACAATGAGCAGTTCTTC

abundance: few
j_gene: TRBJ1-2
v_gene: TRBV6-5
d_gene: .
CDR3aa: CASSYSSGDGGYTF
CDR3nt: TGTGCCAGCAGTTACTCTTCTGGGGATGGTGGCTACACCTTC

abundance: .
j_gene: TRBJ2-5
v_gene: TRBV2
d_gene: TRBD1
CDR3aa: CAHTTKGAQETQYF
CDR3nt: TGTGCCCACACCACGAAGGGGGCTCAGGAGACCCAGTACTTC

abundance: few
j_gene: TRBJ2-1
v_gene: TRBV20-1
d_gene: .
CDR3aa: CSARTDNEQFF
CDR3nt: TGCAGTGCCCGGACAGACAATGAGCAGTTCTTC

abundance: .
j_gene: TRBJ2-5
v_gene: TRBV9
d_gene: .
CDR3aa: CASSVVGQGDLETQYF
CDR3nt: TGTGCCAGCAGCGTAGTGGGGCAGGGAGACCTAGAGACCCAGTACTTC

abundance: .
j_gene: TRBJ2-7
v_gene: TRBV27
d_gene: .
CDR3aa: CASSVDSSYEQYF
CDR3nt: TGTGCCAGCAGTGTTGACAGCTCCTACGAGCAGTACTTC

abundance: few
j_gene: TRBJ2-1
v_gene: TRBV4-2
d_gene: .
CDR3aa: CASSLRRAGNEQFF
CDR3nt: TGTGCCAGCAGCCTCCGTCGGGCGGGAAATGAGCAGTTCTTC

abundance: .
j_gene: TRBJ2-7
v_gene: TRBV2
d_gene: TRBD1
CDR3aa: CASRIRTGEAYEQYF
CDR3nt: TGTGCCAGCAGAATAAGGACAGGCGAGGCCTACGAGCAGTACTTC

abundance: few
j_gene: TRBJ2-7
v_gene: TRBV7-2
d_gene: .
CDR3aa: CASSLGSYEQYF
CDR3nt: TGTGCCAGCAGCTTAGGGTCTTACGAGCAGTACTTC

abundance: few
j_gene: TRBJ2-3
v_gene: TRBV29-1
d_gene: .
CDR3aa: CSVEDGRTGTDTQYF
CDR3nt: TGCAGCGTTGAAGATGGGCGGACCGGGACAGATACGCAGTATTTT

abundance: .
j_gene: TRBJ2-5
v_gene: TRBV7-9
d_gene: TRBD2
CDR3aa: CASSPTWDGGETQYF
CDR3nt: TGTGCCAGCAGCCCGACGTGGGACGGGGGGGAGACCCAGTACTTC

abundance: .
j_gene: TRBJ2-6
v_gene: TRBV28
d_gene: .
CDR3aa: CASSPNRLHSGANVLTF
CDR3nt: TGTGCCAGCAGTCCGAACAGGTTACACTCTGGGGCCAACGTCCTGACTTTC

abundance: once
j_gene: TRBJ2-3
v_gene: TRBV13
d_gene: .
CDR3aa: CASSLGRAEDTQYF
CDR3nt: TGTGCCAGCAGCTTAGGCCGGGCGGAGGATACGCAGTATTTT

abundance: .
j_gene: TRBJ2-3
v_gene: TRBV13
d_gene: .
CDR3aa: CASSVTDTQYF
CDR3nt: TGTGCCAGCAGCGTAACAGATACGCAGTATTTT

abundance: .
j_gene: TRBJ1-5
v_gene: TRBV23-1
d_gene: .
CDR3aa: CASSPWGGSGNQPQHF
CDR3nt: TGCGCCAGCAGTCCCTGGGGGGGGTCGGGCAATCAGCCCCAGCATTTT

abundance: few
j_gene: TRBJ2-1
v_gene: TRBV27
d_gene: .
CDR3aa: CASRVDWGYNEQFF
CDR3nt: TGTGCCAGCAGAGTCGACTGGGGGTACAATGAGCAGTTCTTC

abundance: few
j_gene: TRBJ2-3
v_gene: TRBV7-8
d_gene: TRBD2
CDR3aa: CASSLKAGGTDTQYF
CDR3nt: TGTGCCAGCAGCTTAAAGGCGGGGGGCACAGATACGCAGTATTTT

abundance: .
j_gene: TRBJ1-1
v_gene: TRBV2
d_gene: .
CDR3aa: CASGSGTEAFF
CDR3nt: TGTGCCAGCGGTTCCGGGACTGAGGCTTTCTTT

abundance: .
j_gene: TRBJ2-5
v_gene: TRBV7-8
d_gene: .
CDR3aa: CASSLALEGGRYQETQYF
CDR3nt: TGTGCCAGCAGCTTAGCGTTGGAGGGAGGACGGTACCAAGAGACCCAGTACTTC

abundance: few
j_gene: TRBJ1-2
v_gene: TRBV5-4
d_gene: .
CDR3aa: CASSLAPTRGYTF
CDR3nt: TGTGCCAGCAGCTTGGCCCCAACGCGAGGCTACACCTTC

abundance: .
j_gene: TRBJ1-1
v_gene: TRBV6-6
d_gene: .
CDR3aa: CASSYFLADTEAFF
CDR3nt: TGTGCCAGCAGTTACTTCCTAGCGGACACTGAAGCTTTCTTT

abundance: few
j_gene: TRBJ1-5
v_gene: TRBV29-1
d_gene: .
CDR3aa: CSALTEYNQPQHF
CDR3nt: TGCAGCGCTCTGACTGAATACAATCAGCCCCAGCATTTT

abundance: .
j_gene: TRBJ1-5
v_gene: TRBV7-2
d_gene: .
CDR3aa: CASRPPGAVSNQPQHF
CDR3nt: TGTGCCAGCAGACCTCCAGGGGCCGTTAGCAATCAGCCCCAGCATTTT

abundance: .
j_gene: TRBJ2-5
v_gene: TRBV5-1
d_gene: .
CDR3aa: CASSLAASQETQYF
CDR3nt: TGCGCCAGCAGCTTGGCCGCCAGTCAAGAGACCCAGTACTTC

abundance: .
j_gene: TRBJ2-7
v_gene: TRBV27
d_gene: TRBD1
CDR3aa: CASSPRDSEQYF
CDR3nt: TGTGCCAGCAGTCCCCGGGACAGCGAGCAGTACTTC